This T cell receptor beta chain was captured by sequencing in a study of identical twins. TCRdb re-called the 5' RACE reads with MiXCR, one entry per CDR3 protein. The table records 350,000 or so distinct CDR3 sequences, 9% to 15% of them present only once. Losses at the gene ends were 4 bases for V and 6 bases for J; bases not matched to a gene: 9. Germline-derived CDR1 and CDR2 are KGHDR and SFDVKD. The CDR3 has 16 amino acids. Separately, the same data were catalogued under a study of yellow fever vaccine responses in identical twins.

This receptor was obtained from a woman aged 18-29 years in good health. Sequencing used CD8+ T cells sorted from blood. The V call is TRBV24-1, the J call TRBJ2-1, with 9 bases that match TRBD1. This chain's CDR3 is CATSDPIGQGSNEQFF. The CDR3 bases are TGTGCCACCAGTGACCCTATCGGACAGGGGAGCAATGAGCAGTTCTTC.